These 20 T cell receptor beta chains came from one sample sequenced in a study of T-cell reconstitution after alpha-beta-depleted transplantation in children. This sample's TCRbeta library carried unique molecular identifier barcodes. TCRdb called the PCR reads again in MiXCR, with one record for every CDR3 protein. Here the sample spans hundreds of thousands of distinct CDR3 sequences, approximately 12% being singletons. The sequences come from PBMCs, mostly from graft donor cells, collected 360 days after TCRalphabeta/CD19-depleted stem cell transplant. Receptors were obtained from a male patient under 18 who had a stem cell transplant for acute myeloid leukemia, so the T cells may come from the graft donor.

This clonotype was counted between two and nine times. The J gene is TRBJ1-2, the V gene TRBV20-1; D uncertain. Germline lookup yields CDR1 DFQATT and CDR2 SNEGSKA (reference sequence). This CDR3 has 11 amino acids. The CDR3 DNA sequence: TGCGTGCCGCTAAGGGTGGGTGGCTACACCTTC. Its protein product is CVPLRVGGYTF.

The CDR3 nucleotides are TGTGCCAGCAGTCCCGAAGCTAGACTAGCGGGAGTTACAGATACGCAGTATTTT. This codes for CASSPEARLAGVTDTQYF. The rearrangement joins TRBV6-1 to TRBJ2-3, with TRBD2 matching 12 bases. There are 18 residues in the CDR3. The germline CDR1 and CDR2 sequences are MNHNS and SASEGT. Trimming cost V 5 bases and J 3 bases; bases outside gene matches: 12.

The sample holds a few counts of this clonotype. CDR3 DNA: TGTGCCAGCAGTGCCCCGGGACTCCAGTACTTC. Its translation is CASSAPGLQYF. The rearrangement joins TRBV2 to TRBJ2-4; TRBD2 is a possible D gene (6 bases). Germline CDR1 SNHLY, CDR2 FYNNEI. Trimming removed 4 bases at V and 13 bases at J, with 11 bases between. The CDR3 runs 11 residues.

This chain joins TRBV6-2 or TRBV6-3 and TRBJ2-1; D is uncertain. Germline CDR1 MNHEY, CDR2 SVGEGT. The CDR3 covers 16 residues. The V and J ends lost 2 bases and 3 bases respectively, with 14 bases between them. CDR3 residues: CASSYLSSNYYNEQFF. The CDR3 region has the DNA TGTGCCAGCAGTTACCTGTCGAGTAACTACTACAATGAGCAGTTCTTC.

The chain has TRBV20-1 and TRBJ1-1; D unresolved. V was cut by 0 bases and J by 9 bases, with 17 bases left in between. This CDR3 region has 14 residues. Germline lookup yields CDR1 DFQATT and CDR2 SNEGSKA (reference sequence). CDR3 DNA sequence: TGCAGTGCTAGAGACTTGGGGAGGAGGTTTCAAGCTTTCTTT. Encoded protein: CSARDLGRRFQAFF.

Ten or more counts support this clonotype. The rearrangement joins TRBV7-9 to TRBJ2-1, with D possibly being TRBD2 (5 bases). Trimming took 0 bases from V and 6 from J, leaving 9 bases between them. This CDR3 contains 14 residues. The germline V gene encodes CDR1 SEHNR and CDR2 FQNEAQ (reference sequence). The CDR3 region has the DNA TGTGCCAGCAGCTTAGCAGGCGGGTCCAATGAGCAGTTCTTC. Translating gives CASSLAGGSNEQFF.

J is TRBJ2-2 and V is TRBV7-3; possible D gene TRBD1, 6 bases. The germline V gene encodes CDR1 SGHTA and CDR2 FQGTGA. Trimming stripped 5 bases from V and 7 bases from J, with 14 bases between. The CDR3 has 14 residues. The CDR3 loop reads CASSKTGIGGELFF. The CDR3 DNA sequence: TGTGCCAGCAGCAAAACAGGGATTGGCGGGGAGCTGTTTTTT.

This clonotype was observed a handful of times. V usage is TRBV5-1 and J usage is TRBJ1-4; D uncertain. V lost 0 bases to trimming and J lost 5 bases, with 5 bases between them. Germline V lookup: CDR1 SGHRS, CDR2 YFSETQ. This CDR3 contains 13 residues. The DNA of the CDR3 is TGCGCCAGCAGCTTGGAATGGAATGAAAAACTGTTTTTT. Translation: CASSLEWNEKLFF.

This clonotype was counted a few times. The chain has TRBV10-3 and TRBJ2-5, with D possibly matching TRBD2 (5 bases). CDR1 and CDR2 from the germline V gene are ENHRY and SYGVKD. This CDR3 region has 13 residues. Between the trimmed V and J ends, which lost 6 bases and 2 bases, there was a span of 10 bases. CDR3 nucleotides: TGTGCCATCAGCCCACTAGGACAAGAGACCCAGTACTTC. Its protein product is CAISPLGQETQYF.

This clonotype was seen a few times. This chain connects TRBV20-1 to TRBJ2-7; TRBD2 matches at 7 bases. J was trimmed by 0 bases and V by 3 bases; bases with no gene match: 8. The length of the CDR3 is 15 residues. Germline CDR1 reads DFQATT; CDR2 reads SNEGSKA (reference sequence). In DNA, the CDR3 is TGCAGTGCTAGGCGGCAGTGGGGGGGCTCCTACGAGCAGTACTTC. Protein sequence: CSARRQWGGSYEQYF.

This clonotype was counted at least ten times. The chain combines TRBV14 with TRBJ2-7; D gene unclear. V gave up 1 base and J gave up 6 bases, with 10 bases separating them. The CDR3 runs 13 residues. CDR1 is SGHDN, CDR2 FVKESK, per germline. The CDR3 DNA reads TGTGCCAGCAGCCAAGTTTTGGTATCCGAGCAGTACTTC. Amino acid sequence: CASSQVLVSEQYF.

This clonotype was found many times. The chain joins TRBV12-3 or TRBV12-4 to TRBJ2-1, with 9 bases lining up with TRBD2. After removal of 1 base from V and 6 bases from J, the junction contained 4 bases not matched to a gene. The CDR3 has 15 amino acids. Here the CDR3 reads CASSLEASGVNEQFF. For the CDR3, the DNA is TGTGCCAGCAGTTTAGAAGCTAGCGGGGTCAATGAGCAGTTCTTC.

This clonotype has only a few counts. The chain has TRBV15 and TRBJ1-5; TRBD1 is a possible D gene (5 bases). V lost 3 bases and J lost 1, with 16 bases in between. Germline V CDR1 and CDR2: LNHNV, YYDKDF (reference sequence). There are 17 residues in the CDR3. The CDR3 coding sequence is TGTGCCACCAGCAGCCCGCGGGGGGAGAAGAGCAATCAGCCCCAGCATTTT. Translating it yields CATSSPRGEKSNQPQHF. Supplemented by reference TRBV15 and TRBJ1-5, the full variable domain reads DAMVIQNPRYQVTQFGKPVTLSCSQTLNHNVMYWYQQKSSQAPKLLFHYYDKDFNNEADTPDNFQSRRPNTSFCFLDIRSPGLGDTAMYLCATSSPRGEKSNQPQHFGDGTRLSIL.

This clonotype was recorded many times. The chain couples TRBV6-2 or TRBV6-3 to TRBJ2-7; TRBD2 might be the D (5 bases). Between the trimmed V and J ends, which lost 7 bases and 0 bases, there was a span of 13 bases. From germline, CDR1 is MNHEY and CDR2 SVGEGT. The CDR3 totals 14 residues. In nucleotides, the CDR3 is TGTGCCAGCATCTCGGGGAGAAGCTCCTACGAGCAGTACTTC. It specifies CASISGRSSYEQYF.

CDR3 DNA: TGCGCCAGCAGCTCCCTAGGGCGGGGGTTCTACAATGAGCAGTTCTTC. Encoded protein: CASSSLGRGFYNEQFF. V gene TRBV5-1 combines with J gene TRBJ2-1, with 7 bases fitting TRBD2. CDR3 size: 16 residues. Trimming took 3 bases from V and 3 from J; bases not matched to a gene: 9. Germline CDR1 is SGHRS and CDR2 is YFSETQ.

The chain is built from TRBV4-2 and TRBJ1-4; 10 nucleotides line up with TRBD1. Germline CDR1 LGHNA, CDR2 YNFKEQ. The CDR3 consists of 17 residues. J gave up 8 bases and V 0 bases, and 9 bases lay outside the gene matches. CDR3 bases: TGTGCCAGCAGCCAAGAGGGACAGGGGCGCTACGGGGAAAAACTGTTTTTT. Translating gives CASSQEGQGRYGEKLFF.

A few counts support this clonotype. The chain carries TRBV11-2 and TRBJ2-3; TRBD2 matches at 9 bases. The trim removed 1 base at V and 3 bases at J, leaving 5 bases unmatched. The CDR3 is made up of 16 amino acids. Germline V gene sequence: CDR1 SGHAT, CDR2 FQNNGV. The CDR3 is CASSLVALAGTDTQYF. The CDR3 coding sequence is TGTGCCAGCAGCTTAGTTGCCCTAGCGGGGACAGATACGCAGTATTTT.

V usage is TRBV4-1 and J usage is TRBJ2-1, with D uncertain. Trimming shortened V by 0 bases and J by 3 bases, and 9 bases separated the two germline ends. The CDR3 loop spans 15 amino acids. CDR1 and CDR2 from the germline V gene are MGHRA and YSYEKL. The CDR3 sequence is CASSQDPADYNEQFF. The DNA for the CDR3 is TGCGCCAGCAGCCAAGATCCCGCTGACTACAATGAGCAGTTCTTC.

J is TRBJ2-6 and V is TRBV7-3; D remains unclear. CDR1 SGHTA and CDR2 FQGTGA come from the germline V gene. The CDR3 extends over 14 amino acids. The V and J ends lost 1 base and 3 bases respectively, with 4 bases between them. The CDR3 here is CASSLMGGANVLTF. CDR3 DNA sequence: TGTGCCAGCAGCTTAATGGGTGGGGCCAACGTCCTGACTTTC. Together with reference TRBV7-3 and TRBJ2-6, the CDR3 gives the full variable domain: GAGVSQTPSNKVTEKGKYVELRCDPISGHTALYWYRQSLGQGPEFLIYFQGTGAADDSGLPNDRFFAVRPEGSVSTLKIQRTERGDSAVYLCASSLMGGANVLTFGAGSRLTVL.

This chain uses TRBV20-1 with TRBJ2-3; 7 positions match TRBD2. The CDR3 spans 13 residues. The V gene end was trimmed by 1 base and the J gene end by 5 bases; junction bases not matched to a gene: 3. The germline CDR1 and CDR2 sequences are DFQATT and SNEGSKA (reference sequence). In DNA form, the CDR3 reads TGCAGTGCTAGAGGACTAGCCCAAGATACGCAGTATTTT. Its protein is CSARGLAQDTQYF.